This T cell receptor beta chain was identified in a study of T cell repertoires in cytomegalovirus infection. Turning to the study itself: HLA-B-restricted CMV epitopes that are well studied, plus recently identified HLA-C-restricted ones, were used by the study. CMV infection plus the matching HLA type was flagged by public TCR beta signatures. Study-level points and caveats: Carriers of CMV and the relevant HLA type were discriminated by public TCR beta frequency. Across the ex vivo response, the dominant clonotypes were HLA-C-restricted CMV-specific TCR beta clonotypes.

From the reads, TCRdb called clonotypes with MiXCR, one entry per CDR3 protein. Of about 360,000 distinct CDR3 sequences in the sample, about 34% were seen once. The CDR3 runs to 16 residues. Germline CDR1 MNHEY, CDR2 SVGEGT. Trimming left V 5 bases short and J 0 bases short, with 11 bases between. In the case of this clonotype: Its antigen is unknown.

J is TRBJ2-6 and V is TRBV6-2 or TRBV6-3, with D maybe TRBD1 (6 bases). The sequence came from a human donor in good health (CMV status not recorded). Some clones in this sample may be carry-over from other donors' samples. The source material was cultured PBMCs, sampled from culture after CMV antigen stimulation. The CDR3 DNA sequence: TGTGCCAGCAGTAATGGACAGCTCTCTGGGGCCAACGTCCTGACTTTC. Its translation: CASSNGQLSGANVLTF.